The source of this T cell receptor (beta chain) is a study of blood T cell repertoires in COVID-19. Study context: Acute and convalescent COVID-19 samples came from the United States, Italy and Spain. The cDNA or gDNA used as material had been derived from T cells, B-cell-depleted T cells, or PBMCs.

Original data processing: Reference gene primers were amplified, and this amplification served to estimate nucleated cell counts. Sequencing was performed with immunoSEQ multiplex PCR; in TCRdb, only in-frame clones are kept and a portion is missing. V, J and clone size derive from that table, while D and trimming were established from the DNA sequence. This table has about 100,000 clones, less than 85% appearing once. Sequencing was carried out using peripheral blood. The source is a man between 65 and 80 years old with active or convalescent COVID-19.

CDR3 in amino acids: CASSIQTGVDEAFF. The CDR3 nucleotides are TGTGCCAGTAGTATACAAACAGGGGTTGATGAAGCTTTCTTT. J is TRBJ1-1 and V is TRBV19; 7 bases are shared with TRBD1. V shed 2 bases and J 7 bases; nucleotides not matched to a gene: 7. This CDR3 spans 14 amino acids. Germline CDR1 is LNHDA and CDR2 is SQIVND (reference sequence).